One TCR beta chain is described in this entry. This entry belongs to a study of T cells in Graves' hyperthyroidism and ophthalmopathy. Trimming took 4 bases from V and 9 from J, leaving 13 bases between them. Germline V gene lookup returns CDR1 SEHNR and CDR2 FQNEAQ (reference sequence). This CDR3 spans 13 amino acids. The TCR beta CDR3 regions underwent amplification using RNA transcripts as the source. HTBI primers were employed in a first-round RT-PCR of the TCR CDR3. TCRdb re-called the multiplex PCR reads through MiXCR, storing one row per CDR3 protein. The table records about half a million distinct CDR3 sequences, around 21% of them present only once. Stable Graves' hyperthyroidism denoted no ophthalmopathy progression over 18 months. Cells are PBMCs isolated from 9 to 10 ml of fresh blood.

This chain joins TRBV7-9 and TRBJ1-5, with D hard to call. The clonotype originates from a man aged 18 to 29 with Graves' hyperthyroidism. Sequencing used blood. DNA of the CDR3: TGTGCCAGCAGCTCAAATGGAAAGGTGCCCCAGCATTTT. It translates to CASSSNGKVPQHF.